These 11 T cell receptor beta chains were sequenced from one sample in a study of blood T cells in healthy people across ages. The use of a sample-barcoded 5' primer and a J-beta primer mix characterized a second PCR of about 7 to 12 cycles. Each CDR3 protein is one row after TCRdb ran MiXCR on the 5' RACE reads. Of under 1 million distinct CDR3 sequences detected, 44% appear once; the ten largest clones hold about 21%. The sequencing sample was made of blood. The source of these receptors is a man in his fifties or sixties in good health.

V gene TRBV7-9 combines with J gene TRBJ2-7, with 8 nucleotides matching TRBD1. The ends lost 6 bases at V and 2 bases at J; junction bases unmatched: 12. From germline, CDR1 is SEHNR and CDR2 FQNEAQ (reference sequence). The CDR3 loop spans 16 amino acids. This CDR3 is CASSPNTGTGPYEQYF. In nucleotides, the CDR3 is TGTGCCAGCAGTCCAAACACCGGGACAGGACCCTACGAGCAGTACTTC.

In this sample, this clonotype turned up a few times. The chain carries TRBV27 and TRBJ2-4; TRBD1 matches 10 bases. Germline CDR1 and CDR2: MNHEY and SMNVEV (reference sequence). This CDR3 comprises 14 residues. V was clipped by 6 bases and J by 8 bases; unmatched bases: 7. As DNA, the CDR3 is TGTGCCAGCAGACGACAGGGGGCTGGGGACATTCAGTACTTC. Protein product: CASRRQGAGDIQYF.

This clonotype was seen ten or more times. The chain uses TRBV28 and TRBJ1-5, with D unclear. The CDR3 loop spans 12 amino acids. Germline loops: CDR1 MDHEN, CDR2 SYDVKM. With 2 bases removed from V and 6 bases from J, the gap between germline ends came to 5 bases. The CDR3 is CASSLPGQPQHF. The CDR3 DNA is TGTGCCAGCAGTTTACCGGGTCAGCCCCAGCATTTT.

This rearrangement joins TRBV28 to TRBJ2-4; D tentatively fits TRBD1 or TRBD2 (6 bases each). Germline CDR1 is MDHEN and CDR2 is SYDVKM. V dropped 5 bases and J dropped 15 bases, with 14 bases sitting between them. CDR3 length: 11 amino acids. DNA of the CDR3: TGTGCCAGCAGTCATACAGGGAGGATGTACTTC. This translates into CASSHTGRMYF.

This clonotype was detected a few times. The chain links TRBV11-2 to TRBJ2-7; 14 bases fit TRBD2. V shed 4 bases, J shed 3 bases, and the junction held 5 bases outside the gene matches. The length of the CDR3 is 16 residues. CDR1 and CDR2 (germline): SGHAT, FQNNGV. The CDR3 DNA reads TGTGCCAGCAGCTGGACTAGCGGGGGGACAAACTACGAGCAGTACTTC. It yields the protein CASSWTSGGTNYEQYF.

The gene calls are TRBV7-6 and TRBJ2-7; D is ambiguous. Germline assignment: CDR1 SGHVS and CDR2 FNYEAQ. This CDR3 spans 18 amino acids. V lost 0 bases, J lost 1 base, and 19 bases lay in between. CDR3 amino acids: CASSLASPPSLRSYEQYF. In nucleotides, the CDR3 is TGTGCCAGCAGCTTAGCCTCCCCCCCCAGTCTAAGGTCCTACGAGCAGTACTTC.

V and J are TRBV2 and TRBJ1-1, with D possibly being TRBD1 (6 bases). The CDR3 is 13 residues long. The germline gives CDR1 SNHLY, CDR2 FYNNEI. Trimming took off 6 bases at V and 7 bases at J, with 15 bases between the two ends. The CDR3 spells CASSPRTTGEAFF. The DNA of the CDR3 is TGTGCCAGCAGCCCTAGGACGACAGGTGAAGCTTTCTTT.

This chain uses TRBV6-6 with TRBJ1-1; D call uncertain. Germline V gene sequence: CDR1 MNHNY, CDR2 SVGAGI (reference sequence). V gave up 5 bases and J gave up 2 bases, with 12 bases separating them. The CDR3 covers 14 residues. CDR3 in amino acids: CASSPRAGNTEAFF. CDR3 coding DNA: TGTGCCAGCAGTCCCCGTGCGGGAAACACTGAAGCTTTCTTT.

As concerns this clonotype: With a much larger clone just one base away, this may be a read error. The rearrangement links TRBV6-1 to TRBJ2-4, with unresolved D. The J call may not be correct, given that the DNA end is closer to TRBJ2-7. Germline V gives CDR1 MNHNS, CDR2 SASEGT. The CDR3 is 14 residues long. For the CDR3, the DNA is TGTGCCAGCAGTGAAATTCAACAGTTCCACGAGCAGTACTTC. Translated: CASSEIQQFHEQYF.

This chain connects TRBV5-1 to TRBJ1-2, with D unclear. V shed 0 bases and J shed 0 bases, with 9 bases lying between them. Per the germline V gene, CDR1 is SGHRS and CDR2 is YFSETQ. The CDR3 covers 15 residues. CDR3 loop: CASSLGPGANYGYTF. The CDR3 DNA reads as TGCGCCAGCAGCTTGGGCCCCGGGGCTAACTATGGCTACACCTTC.

CDR3 sequence (DNA): TGTGCCAGCAGCGATAATCCGGGGGGAAACACCATATATTTT. Translated, it gives CASSDNPGGNTIYF. The chain joins TRBV9 to TRBJ1-3; the D is unclear. The germline V gene has CDR1 SGDLS and CDR2 YYNGEE. The CDR3 length is 14 residues. Trimming cost V 3 bases and J 4 bases, with 11 bases left between them.